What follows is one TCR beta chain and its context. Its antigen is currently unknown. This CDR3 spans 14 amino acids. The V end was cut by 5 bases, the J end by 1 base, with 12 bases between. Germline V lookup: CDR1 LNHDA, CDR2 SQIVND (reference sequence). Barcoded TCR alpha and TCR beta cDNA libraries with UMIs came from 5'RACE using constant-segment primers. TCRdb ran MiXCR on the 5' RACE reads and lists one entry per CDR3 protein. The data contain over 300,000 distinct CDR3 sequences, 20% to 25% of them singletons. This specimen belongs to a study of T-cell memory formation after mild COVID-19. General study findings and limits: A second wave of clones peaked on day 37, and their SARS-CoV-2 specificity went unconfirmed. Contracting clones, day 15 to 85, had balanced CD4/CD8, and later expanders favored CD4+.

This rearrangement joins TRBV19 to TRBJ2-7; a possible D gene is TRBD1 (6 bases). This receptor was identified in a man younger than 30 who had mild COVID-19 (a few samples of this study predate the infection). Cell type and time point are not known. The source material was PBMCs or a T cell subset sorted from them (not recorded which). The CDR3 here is CASSPWDTSYEQYF. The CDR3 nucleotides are TGTGCCAGTAGTCCTTGGGACACATCCTACGAGCAGTACTTC. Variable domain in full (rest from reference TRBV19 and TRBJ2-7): DGGITQSPKYLFRKEGQNVTLSCEQNLNHDAMYWYRQDPGQGLRLIYYSQIVNDFQKGDIAEGYSVSREKKESFPLTVTSAQKNPTAFYLCASSPWDTSYEQYFGPGTRLTVT.